This entry describes one TCR beta chain. This record comes from a study of blood T cell repertoires in COVID-19. Study as a whole: Specimens from acute and convalescent COVID-19 originated in the United States, Italy and Spain.

J lost 10 bases, V lost 1 base, and 13 bases had no gene match. Germline V gives CDR1 MDHEN, CDR2 SYDVKM. CDR3 length: 19 residues. Produced via immunoSEQ multiplex PCR; TCRdb's table is partial and in-frame only. The data hold around 45,000 clones, with about 90% observed a single time. The chain carries TRBV28 and TRBJ2-1; TRBD2 matches at 16 bases. The TCR was taken from a man aged 70-80 years with active COVID-19. The source material was peripheral blood. The DNA for the CDR3 is TGTGCCAGCAGTTTATTTGGGACTAGCGGGGGGGCCAGATATGGCGAGCAGTTCTTC. Translated, it gives CASSLFGTSGGARYGEQFF.